These T cell receptor beta chains were read from a single sample in a study of CD8+CD57+ T cells in acquired aplastic anemia. TCRdb re-called the reads through MiXCR, storing one row per CDR3 protein. This table holds hundreds of thousands of distinct CDR3 sequences, about a third found once. The source material was sorted CD4+, CD8+, or CD8+CD57+ T cells (not recorded which) from PBMCs. All receptors come from a human donor with aplastic anemia. Both conserved end residues are part of each CDR3. D genes are given only for firm matches. Clone sizes are given selectively: once, few, many, or a class where the clone is expanded.

clone size,J gene,D gene,V gene,CDR3 protein,CDR3 DNA
-,TRBJ2-2,-,TRBV2,CASTGTQGGEQFF,TGTGCCAGCACGGGTACCCAAGGTGGGGAGCAGTTTTTT
many,TRBJ1-2,-,TRBV19,CASKDSGDGYTF,TGTGCCAGTAAGGACAGCGGCGATGGCTACACCTTC
-,TRBJ2-7,-,TRBV6-1,CASRQRSQGSSYEQYF,TGTGCCAGCAGACAAAGGTCTCAGGGTTCCTCCTACGAGCAGTACTTC
-,TRBJ1-2,-,TRBV2,CASRKGGKNGYTF,TGTGCCAGCAGAAAGGGGGGGAAAAATGGCTACACCTTC
many,TRBJ2-7,-,TRBV20-1,CSLRGFGPEQYF,TGCAGTCTGCGGGGATTCGGGCCCGAGCAGTACTTC
-,TRBJ2-3,TRBD2,TRBV11-1,CASSFSGASTDTRYF,TGTGCCAGCAGCTTTAGCGGGGCCTCCACAGATACGCGGTATTTT
-,TRBJ1-1,-,TRBV7-6,CASSDQGEAFF,TGTGCCAGCAGCGATCAGGGGGAAGCTTTCTTT
many,TRBJ1-5,TRBD1,TRBV2,CASSGGQGYQPQHF,TGTGCCAGCAGTGGGGGACAGGGTTATCAGCCCCAGCATTTT
few,TRBJ2-3,-,TRBV10-2,CASSEAGTGDTQYF,TGCGCCAGCAGTGAGGCGGGGACGGGAGATACGCAGTATTTT
-,TRBJ1-2,-,TRBV7-9,CASSLAGLHGYTF,TGTGCCAGCAGCTTAGCAGGGCTTCATGGCTACACCTTC
many,TRBJ2-5,-,TRBV14,CASGWFETQYF,TGTGCCAGCGGCTGGTTCGAGACCCAGTACTTC
-,TRBJ1-3,-,TRBV6-5,CASSYSGQFKGGNTIYF,TGTGCCAGCAGTTACAGCGGACAATTCAAGGGCGGAAACACCATATATTTT
few,TRBJ1-4,-,TRBV20-1,CSALWGQGGEKLFF,TGCAGCGCTCTGTGGGGGCAAGGTGGTGAAAAACTGTTTTTT
few,TRBJ1-3,-,TRBV29-1,CSVHQVGDTIYF,TGCAGCGTTCATCAGGTGGGAGACACCATATATTTT
many,TRBJ1-1,-,TRBV9,CASSADRNTEAFF,TGTGCCAGCAGCGCTGACAGGAACACTGAAGCTTTCTTT
-,TRBJ1-4,-,TRBV20-1,CSAPPQGSTNEKLFF,TGCAGTGCCCCACCACAGGGATCAACTAATGAAAAACTGTTTTTT